The next 8 T cell receptor beta chains were all read from a single sample in a study of T cells in Graves' hyperthyroidism and ophthalmopathy. Using RNA transcripts as the source, TCR beta CDR3 regions were amplified. A set of HTBI primers served as the primers for a first-round RT-PCR of the TCR CDR3. MiXCR was run by TCRdb on the multiplex PCR reads, yielding one entry per CDR3 protein. The sample yields roughly 400,000 distinct CDR3 sequences, roughly 13% seen once. The sequencing sample was made of blood. All receptors derive from a man aged 45-60 years with Graves' ophthalmopathy.

This clonotype was seen at least ten times. The chain is built from TRBV5-8 and TRBJ1-4; the D is unclear. V was shortened by 0 bases and J by 8 bases, with 14 bases between the two germline ends. The germline CDR1 and CDR2 sequences are SGHTS and YDEGEE. CDR3 size: 15 residues. The CDR3 reads CASSLDSRVGEKLFF. The CDR3 DNA is TGTGCCAGCAGCTTGGACAGTCGAGTGGGGGAAAAACTGTTTTTT.

There are many counts of this clonotype. V usage is TRBV7-8 and J usage is TRBJ2-7; D is possibly TRBD1 or TRBD2 (5 bases each). V was clipped by 5 bases and J by 3 bases, with 14 bases between them. In germline, CDR1 is SGHVS, CDR2 FQNEAQ. The CDR3 runs to 14 residues. Here the CDR3 reads CASSPGTAGYEQYF. The CDR3 DNA sequence: TGTGCCAGCAGCCCGGGGACCGCGGGCTACGAGCAGTACTTC.

The CDR3 region has the DNA TGCAGTGCATTGACAGGGGGAATTCAGCCCCAGCATTTT. Its translation is CSALTGGIQPQHF. The V call is TRBV20-1, the J call TRBJ1-5; 9 bases align to TRBD1. The germline V gene has CDR1 DFQATT and CDR2 SNEGSKA (reference sequence). The CDR3 has 13 amino acids. V gave up 6 bases and J gave up 6 bases; unmatched junction bases: 6.

The chain has TRBV10-3 and TRBJ1-1; TRBD1 aligns across 9 bases. Germline lookup yields CDR1 ENHRY and CDR2 SYGVKD. V gave up 10 bases and J gave up 5 bases; unmatched junction bases: 5. This CDR3 comprises 12 residues. Written as DNA, the CDR3 is TGTGCCAGCGGGACAGGGAGGACTGAAGCTTTCTTT. This sequence encodes CASGTGRTEAFF.

This clonotype was picked up a small number of times. The chain uses TRBV7-9 and TRBJ2-3; D possibly corresponds to TRBD2 (5 bases). The CDR3 is 16 amino acids. CDR1 is SEHNR and CDR2 is FQNEAQ in the germline V gene (reference sequence). Trimming removed 5 bases at V and 1 base at J, with 16 bases between. CDR3 in DNA: TGTGCCAGCAGCCCTAAAACGGACTTACGCACAGATACGCAGTATTTT. This translates into CASSPKTDLRTDTQYF.

The chain combines TRBV12-3 or TRBV12-4 with TRBJ2-7; D may match TRBD1 or TRBD2 (5 bases each). The CDR3 has 14 amino acids. V was cut by 3 bases and J by 5 bases, with 14 bases left in between. The CDR3 DNA sequence: TGTGCCAGCAGTTTTTTGGGGGATCGCCACGAGCAGTACTTC. Translated, it gives CASSFLGDRHEQYF.

The chain carries TRBV29-1 and TRBJ2-7; TRBD1 matches at 9 bases. This CDR3 spans 14 amino acids. Germline lookup yields CDR1 SQVTM and CDR2 ANQGSEA. Trimming removed 7 bases from V and 2 bases from J; junction bases left unmatched: 9. The CDR3 loop reads CSAGGDRVAYEQYF. Written as DNA, the CDR3 is TGCAGCGCTGGGGGGGACAGGGTGGCCTACGAGCAGTACTTC.

About this clonotype itself: This sequence may be a read error, since a much larger clone differs from it by one base. CDR3 in DNA: TGCGCCAGCGAGTCGGGGATCCTTTACGAGCAGTACTTC. Its protein product is CASESGILYEQYF. This sequence joins TRBV5-1 and TRBJ2-7; the D gene is possibly TRBD2 (5 bases). V was cut by 7 bases and J by 4 bases, with 15 bases left in between. This CDR3 is 13 amino acids long. The germline V gene has CDR1 SGHRS and CDR2 YFSETQ.